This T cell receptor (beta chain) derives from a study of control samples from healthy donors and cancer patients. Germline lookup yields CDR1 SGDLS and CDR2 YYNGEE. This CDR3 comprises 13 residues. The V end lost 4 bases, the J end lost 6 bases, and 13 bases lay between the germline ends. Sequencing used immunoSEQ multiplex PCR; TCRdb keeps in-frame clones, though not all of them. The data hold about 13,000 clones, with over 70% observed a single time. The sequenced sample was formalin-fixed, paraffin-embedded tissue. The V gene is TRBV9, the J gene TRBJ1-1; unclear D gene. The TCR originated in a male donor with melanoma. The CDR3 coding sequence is TGTGCCAGCAGCCCCGCTTTAACCCCTGAAGCTTTCTTT. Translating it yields CASSPALTPEAFF.